These 21 T cell receptor beta chains share one sample of origin, sequenced in a study of cytomegalovirus exposure and HLA in healthy donors. Repertoires were generated with immunoSEQ multiplex PCR, while TCRdb's copy carries only in-frame clones and drops some. The sample lists tens of thousands of clones, 94% seen once, with 0.6% to 0.8% in the top ten. Material: PBMCs. The receptor set was obtained from a woman under 30 in good health and CMV-seronegative.

This clone has just one count. The V call is TRBV4-1, the J call TRBJ2-1, with 8 bases aligning to TRBD2. The ends lost 0 bases at V and 10 bases at J; junction bases unmatched: 14. CDR1 and CDR2 from the germline V gene are MGHRA and YSYEKL. This CDR3 contains 17 residues. The CDR3 is CASSQDPAGVIRVEQFF. The CDR3 DNA reads TGCGCCAGCAGCCAAGATCCAGCGGGGGTAATCAGGGTGGAGCAGTTCTTC.

The chain carries TRBV7-6 and TRBJ2-2, with TRBD1 as a possible D gene (5 bases). Trimming shortened V by 2 bases and J by 4 bases, and 5 bases separated the two germline ends. This CDR3 contains 13 residues. CDR1 and CDR2 from the germline V gene are SGHVS and FNYEAQ. The CDR3 sequence: CASSLRGTGELFF. Written as DNA, the CDR3 is TGTGCCAGCAGCTTAAGGGGCACCGGGGAGCTGTTTTTT.

This sequence joins TRBV19 and TRBJ2-7; TRBD2 aligns across 11 bases. CDR1 LNHDA and CDR2 SQIVND come from the germline V gene (reference sequence). The CDR3 loop spans 16 amino acids. Unmatched junction bases numbered 9, after V lost 4 bases and J lost 4 bases. The CDR3 region is CASSSPGTSGSYEQYF. In nucleotides, the CDR3 is TGTGCCAGTAGTAGCCCCGGGACTAGCGGTTCTTACGAGCAGTACTTC.

The rearrangement uses TRBV28 and TRBJ2-7; unclear D gene. This CDR3 region has 14 residues. Germline V gene lookup returns CDR1 MDHEN and CDR2 SYDVKM. The ends were cut back, 6 bases at V and 3 bases at J, with 15 bases in the middle. The CDR3 region has the DNA TGTGCCAGCAGCTCCCCAGGAAACGTCTACGAGCAGTACTTC. Its protein is CASSSPGNVYEQYF.

This chain links TRBV30 with TRBJ2-7; TRBD1 is a possible D gene (5 bases). Germline CDR1 is GTSNPN and CDR2 is SVGIG (reference sequence). Trimming took off 2 bases at V and 2 bases at J, with 10 bases between the two ends. The length of the CDR3 is 13 residues. As DNA, the CDR3 is TGTGCCTGGAGTTTCAGGGAAACCTACGAGCAGTACTTC. Residues: CAWSFRETYEQYF.

This clone was found once. V is TRBV4-1 and J is TRBJ1-3; D unresolved. Germline V lookup: CDR1 MGHRA, CDR2 YSYEKL. Deletions cut 0 bases from V and 0 bases from J, with 9 bases between. This CDR3 is 16 amino acids long. In DNA, the CDR3 is TGCGCCAGCAGCCAAGAAAGTCGAGGCTCTGGAAACACCATATATTTT. Translating gives CASSQESRGSGNTIYF.

The chain uses TRBV6-5 and TRBJ1-2; TRBD1 might be the D (6 bases). In germline, CDR1 is MNHEY, CDR2 SVGAGI. V was shortened by 4 bases and J by 6 bases, with 9 bases between the two germline ends. There are 12 residues in the CDR3. The CDR3: CASSWAGDGYTF. The CDR3 nucleotides are TGTGCCAGCAGTTGGGCAGGGGATGGCTACACCTTC.

The chain joins TRBV9 to TRBJ1-2, with TRBD1 matching 9 bases. This CDR3 is built from 14 residues. With V trimmed by 5 bases and J by 4 bases, 6 bases remained unmatched. The germline V gene encodes CDR1 SGDLS and CDR2 YYNGEE. In nucleotides, the CDR3 is TGTGCCAGCAGTCCGGGACAGGGCAGCTATGGCTACACCTTC. This translates into CASSPGQGSYGYTF.

The sample holds one count of this clone. The V gene is TRBV5-5, the J gene TRBJ1-1; the match to TRBD1 covers 8 bases. The V gene's germline CDR1 is SGHKS and CDR2 YYEKEE (reference sequence). The J segment lost 4 bases and the V segment lost 4 bases, leaving 12 bases of the junction unmatched. This CDR3 region has 16 residues. CDR3 in DNA: TGTGCCAGCAGCCTCCCGCTTCAGGGGGCTAGCACTGAAGCTTTCTTT. It codes for CASSLPLQGASTEAFF.

CDR3 sequence reads: CASSGTSGVSTDTQYF. CDR3 nucleotides: TGCGCCAGCAGCGGGACTAGCGGGGTGAGCACAGATACGCAGTATTTT. V usage is TRBV5-1 and J usage is TRBJ2-3; 13 bases line up with TRBD2. V was clipped by 4 bases and J by 0 bases; unmatched bases: 2. Looked up from germline, CDR1 is SGHRS and CDR2 is YFSETQ. The length of the CDR3 is 16 residues.

The chain combines TRBV19 with TRBJ2-1, with 8 bases identical to TRBD1. Germline CDR1 and CDR2: LNHDA and SQIVND (reference sequence). After removal of 5 bases from V and 8 bases from J, the junction contained 11 bases not matched to a gene. The CDR3 length is 15 residues. CDR3 nucleotide sequence: TGTGCCAGTAGTCCGGGCAGGGGGCTCTTCGATGAGCAGTTCTTC. Residues: CASSPGRGLFDEQFF. The variable domain in full, completed from reference TRBV19 and TRBJ2-1, reads DGGITQSPKYLFRKEGQNVTLSCEQNLNHDAMYWYRQDPGQGLRLIYYSQIVNDFQKGDIAEGYSVSREKKESFPLTVTSAQKNPTAFYLCASSPGRGLFDEQFFGPGTRLTVL.

V usage is TRBV20-1 and J usage is TRBJ2-3; tentatively, D is TRBD2 (6 bases). Germline CDR1 DFQATT, CDR2 SNEGSKA (reference sequence). V lost 2 bases and J lost 10, with 10 bases in between. This CDR3 is built from 11 residues. CDR3 sequence reads: CSARPRDAQYF. The CDR3 bases are TGCAGTGCTAGACCGCGGGATGCGCAGTATTTT.

The chain is built from TRBV18 and TRBJ2-5; D might be TRBD2 (6 bases). Between the trimmed V and J ends, which lost 6 bases and 0 bases, there was a span of 8 bases. From germline, CDR1 is KGHSH and CDR2 LQKENI. CDR3 length: 13 amino acids. CDR3: CASSRTNQETQYF. The CDR3 DNA follows: TGTGCCAGCTCTCGGACTAACCAAGAGACCCAGTACTTC.

The chain uses TRBV5-5 and TRBJ1-1; D is uncertain. Germline lookup yields CDR1 SGHKS and CDR2 YYEKEE (reference sequence). The CDR3 has 14 amino acids. V was trimmed by 0 bases and J by 0 bases, leaving 6 bases between them. CDR3 bases: TGTGCCAGCAGCTTGGTTTCAATGAACACTGAAGCTTTCTTT. Translated, it gives CASSLVSMNTEAFF.

The rearrangement uses TRBV5-5 and TRBJ2-7; D remains ambiguous. The CDR3 runs 14 residues. V was pared by 0 bases and J by 6 bases, with 13 bases between. Germline CDR1 is SGHKS and CDR2 is YYEKEE (reference sequence). The CDR3 DNA sequence: TGTGCCAGCAGCTTGGACCCAGGCAAAGGCGAGCAGTACTTC. Protein sequence: CASSLDPGKGEQYF.

The chain links TRBV5-5 to TRBJ1-6, with a weak D call TRBD1 (5 bases). Germline CDR1 SGHKS, CDR2 YYEKEE (reference sequence). CDR3 size: 14 residues. V was clipped by 4 bases and J by 10 bases, with 15 bases between them. CDR3 in amino acids: CASSPRGGSSPLHF. CDR3 sequence (DNA): TGTGCCAGCAGCCCCCGGGGGGGGAGCTCACCCCTCCACTTT. Using reference TRBV5-5 and TRBJ1-6 for the parts outside the CDR3, the full variable domain is DAGVTQSPTHLIKTRGQQVTLRCSPISGHKSVSWYQQVLGQGPQFIFQYYEKEERGRGNFPDRFSARQFPNYSSELNVNALLLGDSALYLCASSPRGGSSPLHFGNGTRLTVT.

The sample holds one count of this clone. This sequence joins TRBV10-3 and TRBJ1-1; 7 bases are a match to TRBD1. J gave up 4 bases and V 8 bases, and 19 bases lay outside the gene matches. The germline CDR1 and CDR2 sequences are ENHRY and SYGVKD. The CDR3 contains 17 residues. In DNA form, the CDR3 reads TGTGCCATCTCCCAGGACAGGCTGGATATTTTGGGCACTGAAGCTTTCTTT. Translating gives CAISQDRLDILGTEAFF.

This clone has more than one count but fewer than ten. The chain recombines TRBV28 with TRBJ1-2, with D possibly TRBD1 on 6 matching bases. The CDR3 sequence is 14 residues long. Per the germline V gene, CDR1 is MDHEN and CDR2 is SYDVKM. Trimming shortened V by 3 bases and J by 4 bases, and 12 bases separated the two germline ends. The DNA for the CDR3 is TGTGCCAGCAGTTTGAACAGGGATAGCTATGGCTACACCTTC. It yields the protein CASSLNRDSYGYTF.

The rearrangement links TRBV5-4 to TRBJ2-1, with 7 bases fitting TRBD2. Germline loops: CDR1 SGHNT, CDR2 YYREEE (reference sequence). Trimming took 4 bases from V and 7 from J; bases not matched to a gene: 11. The CDR3 consists of 15 residues. DNA for the CDR3: TGTGCCAGCAGCACCGGTCCGGGGGGTGGAAATGAGCAGTTCTTC. Encoded protein: CASSTGPGGGNEQFF.

The V call is TRBV28, the J call TRBJ1-5, with D possibly being TRBD1 (5 bases). Trimming stripped 8 bases from V and 1 base from J, with 18 bases between. The CDR3 is made up of 16 amino acids. CDR1 is MDHEN, CDR2 SYDVKM, per germline. CDR3: CASRPGTQASNQPQHF. The CDR3 DNA reads as TGTGCCAGCCGTCCCGGGACTCAGGCGAGCAATCAGCCCCAGCATTTT.

The CDR3 region is CASSFRDRVIGWGINEQFF. CDR3 sequence (DNA): TGTGCCAGCAGTTTCCGGGACAGGGTAATCGGCTGGGGGATTAATGAGCAGTTCTTC. The chain employs TRBV28 and TRBJ2-1, with TRBD1 matching 9 bases. Germline lookup yields CDR1 MDHEN and CDR2 SYDVKM. The CDR3 is 19 amino acids. With V trimmed by 3 bases and J by 7 bases, 19 bases remained unmatched.